The T cell receptor beta chain under discussion was sequenced for a study of blood T cell repertoires in COVID-19. For the study at large: The United States, Italy and Spain provided the acute and convalescent COVID-19 samples. T cells, B-cell-depleted T cells, or PBMCs supplied cDNA or gDNA.

In the original workflow: Estimation of nucleated cell counts relied on the amplification of reference gene primers. Here immunoSEQ multiplex PCR was the method, and the copy in TCRdb shows in-frame clones only, minus some. V and J calls and clone size are given by that table; D and trimming were obtained from the DNA. The data hold some 150,000 clones, with approximately 80% observed a single time. V trimming: 5 bases; J trimming: 3 bases; junction bases outside the gene matches: 8. Germline V gene lookup returns CDR1 SQVTM and CDR2 ANQGSEA. This CDR3 spans 14 amino acids. This receptor was taken from a woman in her forties or fifties with acute or convalescent COVID-19. Material: peripheral blood. V usage is TRBV29-1 and J usage is TRBJ2-3; 7 bases map to TRBD1. CDR3: CSVLSPGGTDTQYF. Here the CDR3 DNA reads TGCAGCGTTTTAAGCCCAGGGGGAACAGATACGCAGTATTTT.